A single sample gave rise to the 5 T cell receptor beta chains below, sequenced in a study of T cell therapy after organ transplantation. These TCRs are of unknown antigen specificity. TCRdb's copy holds only in-frame clones and misses some; the assay was immunoSEQ multiplex PCR. Among thousands of clones listed, 60% to 70% were seen once. Time point here: 4-8 weeks after completion of therapy. Sequences were derived from CD8+ T cells from blood, sampled after autologous CMV-specific T cell therapy. All receptors derive from a human patient who had received a solid organ transplant and had CMV disease. Some T cells here may be from the graft donor.

The chain employs TRBV4-1 and TRBJ1-2; D not resolved. CDR1 MGHRA and CDR2 YSYEKL come from the germline V gene. CDR3 length equals 13 residues. V lost 0 bases and J lost 0, with 2 bases in between. CDR3 protein: CASSQEPNYGYTF. The DNA of the CDR3 is TGCGCCAGCAGCCAAGAACCTAACTATGGCTACACCTTC.

The chain employs TRBV5-4 and TRBJ2-1, with 8 nucleotides matching TRBD1. With V trimmed by 4 bases and J by 3 bases, 6 bases remained unmatched. The CDR3 has 15 residues. The germline gives CDR1 SGHNT, CDR2 YYREEE (reference sequence). For the CDR3, the DNA is TGTGCCAGCAGCCACTCGGGACAGGTCTACAATGAGCAGTTCTTC. Amino acid sequence: CASSHSGQVYNEQFF.

This chain uses TRBV9 with TRBJ2-7; TRBD1 matches at 9 bases. V shed 4 bases and J 4 bases; nucleotides not matched to a gene: 12. The CDR3 has 16 residues. Germline V lookup: CDR1 SGDLS, CDR2 YYNGEE. The CDR3 coding sequence is TGTGCCAGCAGCCCCGGGGGCACAGGGGGCGCGTACGAGCAGTACTTC. Amino acids: CASSPGGTGGAYEQYF.

This chain joins TRBV28 and TRBJ1-2; D may be TRBD1 (6 bases). CDR1 and CDR2 from the germline V gene are MDHEN and SYDVKM. The CDR3 runs 16 residues. Trimming pared 4 bases from V and 0 bases from J, leaving 15 bases between. The CDR3 protein is CASSYKDRRTNYGYTF. The CDR3 region has the DNA TGTGCCAGCAGTTACAAAGACAGGAGAACTAACTATGGCTACACCTTC.

This rearrangement joins TRBV19 to TRBJ1-2; D perhaps matches TRBD1 (5 bases). The CDR3 is 13 residues long. CDR1 is LNHDA, CDR2 SQIVND, per germline (reference sequence). V lost 5 bases, J lost 0 bases, and 7 bases lay in between. CDR3 coding DNA: TGTGCCAGTAGTCTGACAGCTAACTATGGCTACACCTTC. Translation: CASSLTANYGYTF.